The 16 T cell receptor beta chains below were found in one sample sequenced in a study of CD8+ T cells in alopecia areata. Treatment: oral pan-JAK inhibitor, 5-10 mg twice daily. Reverse transcribed after extraction, RNA yielded cDNA as the sequencing template. Sequencing was performed with immunoSEQ multiplex PCR; in TCRdb, only in-frame clones are kept and a portion is missing. This table holds around 190,000 clones, 60% to 70% found once. Sequencing was performed on CD4+ T cells sorted from blood, taken at week 4, from a patient treated with tofacitinib. The receptors derive from a human donor with alopecia areata.

The chain uses TRBV10-3 and TRBJ2-5; unclear D gene. Germline CDR1 and CDR2: ENHRY and SYGVKD. V was cut by 2 bases and J by 1 base, with 8 bases left in between. This CDR3 is 14 amino acids long. This chain's CDR3 is CAISEDSFQETQYF. In DNA form, the CDR3 reads TGTGCCATCAGTGAGGACTCCTTCCAAGAGACCCAGTACTTC.

For this clone: The sample carries other DNA sequences with the same CDR3. The chain is built from TRBV18 and TRBJ2-1; no definite D call. Trimming took 3 bases from V and 5 from J, leaving 5 bases between them. From germline, CDR1 is KGHSH and CDR2 LQKENI. The CDR3 extends over 12 amino acids. Here the CDR3 DNA reads TGTGCCAGCTCACCGGAAGACAATGAGCAGTTCTTC. It specifies CASSPEDNEQFF.

In its sample, this clone was seen a few times. The chain combines TRBV4-1 with TRBJ2-6, with D hard to call. Per the germline V gene, CDR1 is MGHRA and CDR2 is YSYEKL. CDR3 length: 14 residues. V lost 7 bases to trimming and J lost 0 bases, with 7 bases between them. CDR3 bases: TGCGCCAGCACTTCGAGCTCTGGGGCCAACGTCCTGACTTTC. This encodes CASTSSSGANVLTF.

In its sample, this clone was seen a few times. This chain links TRBV29-1 with TRBJ1-2; no definite D call. The CDR3 spans 13 residues. Trimming took 5 bases from V and 6 from J, leaving 16 bases between them. CDR1 is SQVTM, CDR2 ANQGSEA, per germline. The CDR3 DNA reads as TGCAGCGTTCTGCAGACTTTACCTAATGGCTACACCTTC. Its translation: CSVLQTLPNGYTF.

The chain uses TRBV15 and TRBJ1-3, with D possibly TRBD1 on 6 matching bases. Germline V gives CDR1 LNHNV, CDR2 YYDKDF (reference sequence). Trimming took 3 bases from V and 8 from J, leaving 8 bases between them. This CDR3 spans 12 amino acids. CDR3 loop: CATSREGDTIYF. The CDR3 DNA reads TGTGCCACCAGCAGGGAGGGGGACACCATATATTTT.

The chain links TRBV27 to TRBJ1-2; 12 bases match TRBD1. This CDR3 contains 20 residues. V was clipped by 8 bases and J by 3 bases; unmatched bases: 22. Germline-derived CDR1 and CDR2 are MNHEY and SMNVEV (reference sequence). The CDR3 DNA sequence: TGTGCCAGCCCCCTAAAAAACCGGGACAGGGGGCCATTCGGGGACTATGGCTACACCTTC. Translation: CASPLKNRDRGPFGDYGYTF.

The CDR3 coding sequence is TGTGCCAGCAGCTTCGGCGGGAGGACGAACAATGAGCAGTTCTTC. Residues: CASSFGGRTNNEQFF. The V call is TRBV7-2, the J call TRBJ2-1, with 8 bases identical to TRBD2. From germline, CDR1 is SGHTA and CDR2 FQGNSA. The V gene end was trimmed by 3 bases and the J gene end by 5 bases; junction bases not matched to a gene: 6. The CDR3 extends over 15 amino acids.

This sequence joins TRBV5-1 and TRBJ2-1; 11 nucleotides line up with TRBD2. V was clipped by 6 bases and J by 7 bases; unmatched bases: 3. This CDR3 has 13 residues. From germline, CDR1 is SGHRS and CDR2 YFSETQ. DNA for the CDR3: TGCGCCAGCACCGTAGCGGGAGGGAATGAGCAGTTCTTC. Translation gives CASTVAGGNEQFF.

The rearrangement links TRBV11-3 to TRBJ2-2, with TRBD1 as a possible D gene (6 bases). V lost 3 bases and J 1 base, leaving 6 bases between the germline ends. Germline lookup yields CDR1 SGHNT and CDR2 YENEEA. CDR3 length: 14 residues. The CDR3 protein is CASSLTGNTGELFF. The CDR3 coding sequence is TGTGCCAGCAGCTTGACAGGGAACACCGGGGAGCTGTTTTTT. Filled out from reference TRBV11-3 and TRBJ2-2, the complete variable domain reads EAGVVQSPRYKIIEKKQPVAFWCNPISGHNTLYWYLQNLGQGPELLIRYENEEAVDDSQLPKDRFSAERLKGVDSTLKIQPAELGDSAVYLCASSLTGNTGELFFGEGSRLTVL.

This clone has just a few counts. This rearrangement joins TRBV14 to TRBJ2-1; TRBD1 is a possible D gene (7 bases). Germline assignment: CDR1 SGHDN and CDR2 FVKESK. The CDR3 length is 15 residues. The V end was cut by 7 bases, the J end by 6 bases, with 19 bases between. The CDR3: CASKVGRGAFNEQFF. As DNA, the CDR3 is TGTGCCAGCAAGGTGGGCAGGGGGGCGTTCAATGAGCAGTTCTTC.

The chain is built from TRBV29-1 and TRBJ2-7; 8 nucleotides match TRBD2. Germline V CDR1 and CDR2: SQVTM, ANQGSEA. The CDR3 is 13 residues long. The junction had 1 base not matched to a gene; V was cut back by 0 bases and J by 3 bases. The CDR3 region has the DNA TGCAGCGTTGAAGATAGCGGGATCTACGAGCAGTACTTC. This translates into CSVEDSGIYEQYF.

The chain employs TRBV25-1 and TRBJ2-3; D is ambiguous. Germline CDR1 is MGHDK and CDR2 is SYGVNS. The CDR3 spans 14 residues. V shed 1 base and J shed 1 base, with 6 bases lying between them. The CDR3 spells CASSEFKGTDTQYF. The CDR3 DNA is TGTGCCAGCAGTGAATTTAAAGGCACAGATACGCAGTATTTT.

V gene TRBV29-1 combines with J gene TRBJ2-1; D possibly corresponds to TRBD2 (6 bases). This CDR3 is 13 amino acids long. Germline V gives CDR1 SQVTM, CDR2 ANQGSEA. The CDR3 bases are TGCAGTTCCCGGGACCTCGGGAGCTATGAGCAGTTCTTC. Its translation: CSSRDLGSYEQFF.

This chain connects TRBV30 to TRBJ1-4; no definite D call. CDR1 GTSNPN and CDR2 SVGIG come from the germline V gene (reference sequence). Trimming removed 1 base at V and 7 bases at J, with 13 bases between. The CDR3 extends over 14 amino acids. The CDR3 DNA sequence: TGTGCCTGGAGTGGGACCCCACGGGGTGAAAAACTGTTTTTT. Protein: CAWSGTPRGEKLFF.

The chain couples TRBV7-3 to TRBJ2-3; possibly TRBD1 for D (6 bases). Germline V gives CDR1 SGHTA, CDR2 FQGTGA. The CDR3 totals 15 residues. V lost 5 bases to trimming and J lost 0 bases, with 12 bases between them. The CDR3 sequence: CASSLQRGSTDTQYF. CDR3 DNA sequence: TGTGCCAGCAGCCTCCAAAGGGGGAGCACAGATACGCAGTATTTT.

This chain connects TRBV7-2 to TRBJ2-4, with 8 nucleotides matching TRBD1. Per the germline V gene, CDR1 is SGHTA and CDR2 is FQGNSA. The CDR3 extends over 13 amino acids. The V and J ends lost 5 bases and 7 bases, in that order; junction bases with no gene match: 4. The CDR3 DNA reads TGTGCCAGCAGCACCCGACAGGGGAACATTCAGTACTTC. Translated: CASSTRQGNIQYF.